The following is a T cell receptor beta chain sequence with its context. The CDR3 consists of 16 residues. Per the germline V gene, CDR1 is DFQATT and CDR2 is SNEGSKA (reference sequence). After removal of 6 bases from V and 2 bases from J, the junction contained 13 bases not matched to a gene. Per the original data handling: Reference gene primer amplification gave estimated nucleated cell counts. Assay: immunoSEQ multiplex PCR; the TCRdb copy retains only in-frame clones and omits some. Clonal size and the V and J genes are those of that table, whereas D and trimming came from the DNA. The sample lists about 310,000 clones, around 87% occurring once. These data originate in a study of blood T cell repertoires in COVID-19. Study details: From T cells, B-cell-depleted T cells, or PBMCs came the material, which was cDNA or gDNA.

This clonotype was sampled from a man aged 45-65 years with active or convalescent COVID-19. The rearrangement joins TRBV20-1 to TRBJ2-3, with TRBD1 matching over 8 bases. Sequences were obtained from peripheral blood. The CDR3 DNA sequence: TGCAGTGCAAGTAGACAGGGGATTGGGGACACAGATACGCAGTATTTT. Encoded protein: CSASRQGIGDTDTQYF.